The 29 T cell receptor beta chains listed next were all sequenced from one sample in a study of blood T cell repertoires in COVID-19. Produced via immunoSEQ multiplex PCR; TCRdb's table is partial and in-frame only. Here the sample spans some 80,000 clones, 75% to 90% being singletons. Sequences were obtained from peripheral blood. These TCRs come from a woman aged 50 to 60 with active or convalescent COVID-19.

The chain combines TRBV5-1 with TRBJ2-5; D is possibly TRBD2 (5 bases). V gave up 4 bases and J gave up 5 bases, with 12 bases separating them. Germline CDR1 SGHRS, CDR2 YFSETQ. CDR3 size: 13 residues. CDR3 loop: CASSEPTGETQYF. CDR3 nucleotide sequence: TGCGCCAGCAGCGAACCCACGGGGGAGACCCAGTACTTC.

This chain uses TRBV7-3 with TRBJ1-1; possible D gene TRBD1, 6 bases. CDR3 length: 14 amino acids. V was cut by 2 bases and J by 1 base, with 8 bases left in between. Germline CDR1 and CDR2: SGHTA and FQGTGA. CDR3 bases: TGTGCCAGCAGCTTAGACAGGACGAACACTGAAGCTTTCTTT. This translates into CASSLDRTNTEAFF.

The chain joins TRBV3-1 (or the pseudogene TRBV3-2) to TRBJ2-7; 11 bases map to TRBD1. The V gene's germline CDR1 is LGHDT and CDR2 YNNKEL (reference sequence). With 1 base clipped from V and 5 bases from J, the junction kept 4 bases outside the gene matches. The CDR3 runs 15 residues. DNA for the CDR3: TGTGCCAGCAGCCAAGGGTGGACAGGGGGCAACGAGCAGTACTTC. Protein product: CASSQGWTGGNEQYF.

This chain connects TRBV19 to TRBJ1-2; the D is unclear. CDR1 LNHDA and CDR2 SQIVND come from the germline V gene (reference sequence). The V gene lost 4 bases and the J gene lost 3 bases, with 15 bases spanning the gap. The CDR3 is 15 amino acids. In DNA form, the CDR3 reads TGTGCCAGTAGTACCCCCAGAAGGAGGGACTATGGCTACACCTTC. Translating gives CASSTPRRRDYGYTF.

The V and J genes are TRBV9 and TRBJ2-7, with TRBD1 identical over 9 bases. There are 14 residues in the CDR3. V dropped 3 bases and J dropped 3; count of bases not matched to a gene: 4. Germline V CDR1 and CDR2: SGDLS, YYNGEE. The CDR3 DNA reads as TGTGCCAGCAGCGCGGGGGGACAGGGCTACGAGCAGTACTTC. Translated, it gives CASSAGGQGYEQYF.

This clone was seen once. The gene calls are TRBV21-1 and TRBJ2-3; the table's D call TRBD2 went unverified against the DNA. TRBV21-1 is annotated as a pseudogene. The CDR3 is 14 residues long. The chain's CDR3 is CASSQSTGYEAQYF. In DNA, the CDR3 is TGTGCCAGCAGCCAAAGTACGGGGTACGAGGCGCAGTATTTT.

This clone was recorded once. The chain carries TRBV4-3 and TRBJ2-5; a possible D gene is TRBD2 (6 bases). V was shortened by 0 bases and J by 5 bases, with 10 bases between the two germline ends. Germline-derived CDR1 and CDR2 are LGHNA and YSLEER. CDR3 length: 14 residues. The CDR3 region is CASSQDLGRETQYF. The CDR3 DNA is TGCGCCAGCAGCCAAGATTTGGGGAGGGAGACCCAGTACTTC.

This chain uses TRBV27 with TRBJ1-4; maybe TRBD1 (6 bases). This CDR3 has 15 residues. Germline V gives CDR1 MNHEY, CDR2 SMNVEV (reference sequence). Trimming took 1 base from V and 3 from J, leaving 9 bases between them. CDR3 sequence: CASSLFGQSNEKLFF. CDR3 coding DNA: TGTGCCAGCAGTTTATTCGGACAGTCTAATGAAAAACTGTTTTTT. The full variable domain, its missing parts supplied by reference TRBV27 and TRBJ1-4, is EAQVTQNPRYLITVTGKKLTVTCSQNMNHEYMSWYRQDPGLGLRQIYYSMNVEVTDKGDVPEGYKVSRKEKRNFPLILESPSPNQTSLYFCASSLFGQSNEKLFFGSGTQLSVL.

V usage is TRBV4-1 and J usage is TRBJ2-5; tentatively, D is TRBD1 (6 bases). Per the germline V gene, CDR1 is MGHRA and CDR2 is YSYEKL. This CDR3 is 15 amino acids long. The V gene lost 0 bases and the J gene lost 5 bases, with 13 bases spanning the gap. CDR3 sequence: CASSQESRQDETQYF. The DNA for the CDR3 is TGCGCCAGCAGCCAAGAGAGTAGACAGGATGAGACCCAGTACTTC.

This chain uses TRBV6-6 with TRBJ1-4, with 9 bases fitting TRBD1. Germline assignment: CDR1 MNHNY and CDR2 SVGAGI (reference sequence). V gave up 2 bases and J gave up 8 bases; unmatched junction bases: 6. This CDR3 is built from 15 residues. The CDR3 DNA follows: TGTGCCAGCAGTTACCGGGACAGGGCCGTGGAAAAACTGTTTTTT. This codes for CASSYRDRAVEKLFF.

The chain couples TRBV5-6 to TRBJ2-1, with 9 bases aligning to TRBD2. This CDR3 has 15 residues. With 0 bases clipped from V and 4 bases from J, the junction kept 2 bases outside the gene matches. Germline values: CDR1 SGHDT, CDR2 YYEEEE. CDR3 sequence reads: CASSLGLAAYNEQFF. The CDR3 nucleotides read TGTGCCAGCAGCTTGGGACTAGCGGCTTACAATGAGCAGTTCTTC.

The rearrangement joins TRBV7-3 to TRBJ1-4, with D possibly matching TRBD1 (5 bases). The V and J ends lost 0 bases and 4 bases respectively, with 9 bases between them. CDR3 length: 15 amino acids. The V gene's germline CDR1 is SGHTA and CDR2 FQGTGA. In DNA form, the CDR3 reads TGTGCCAGCAGCTTAACGGGGCCGGGTAATGAAAAACTGTTTTTT. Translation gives CASSLTGPGNEKLFF.

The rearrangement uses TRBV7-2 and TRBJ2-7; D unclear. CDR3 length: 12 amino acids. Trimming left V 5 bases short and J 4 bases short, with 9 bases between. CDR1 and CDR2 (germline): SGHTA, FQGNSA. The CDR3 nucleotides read TGTGCCAGCAGCCTCAGGCCTTACGAGCAGTACTTC. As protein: CASSLRPYEQYF.

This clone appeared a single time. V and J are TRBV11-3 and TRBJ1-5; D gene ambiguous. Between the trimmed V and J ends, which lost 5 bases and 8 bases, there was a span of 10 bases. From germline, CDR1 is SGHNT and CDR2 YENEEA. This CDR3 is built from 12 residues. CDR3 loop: CASSPPTEPQHF. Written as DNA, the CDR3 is TGTGCCAGCAGCCCTCCTACTGAGCCCCAGCATTTT.

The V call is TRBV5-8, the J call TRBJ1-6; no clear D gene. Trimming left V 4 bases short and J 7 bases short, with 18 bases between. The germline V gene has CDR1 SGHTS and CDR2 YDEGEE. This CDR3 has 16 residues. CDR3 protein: CASSRGTELRNSPLHF. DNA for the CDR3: TGTGCCAGCAGCCGGGGAACGGAGCTAAGAAATTCACCCCTCCACTTT.

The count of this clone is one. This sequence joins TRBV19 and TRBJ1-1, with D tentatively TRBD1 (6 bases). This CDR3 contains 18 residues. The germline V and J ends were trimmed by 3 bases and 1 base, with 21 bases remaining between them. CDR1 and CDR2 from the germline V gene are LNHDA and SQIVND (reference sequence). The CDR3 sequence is CASSIPWTELLTNTEAFF. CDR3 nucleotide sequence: TGTGCCAGTAGTATCCCTTGGACAGAACTCCTAACGAACACTGAAGCTTTCTTT.

As DNA, the CDR3 is TGTGCCAGCAGTGACAAGCTTCTTGCTGGGGGGGCAAAAGCCTCTGGGGCCAACGTCCTGACTTTC. As protein: CASSDKLLAGGAKASGANVLTF. The V gene is TRBV6-4, the J gene TRBJ2-6; D possibly corresponds to TRBD2 (7 bases). Trimming cost V 2 bases and J 0 bases, with 26 bases left between them. This CDR3 comprises 22 residues. Germline V lookup: CDR1 MRHNA, CDR2 SNTAGT.

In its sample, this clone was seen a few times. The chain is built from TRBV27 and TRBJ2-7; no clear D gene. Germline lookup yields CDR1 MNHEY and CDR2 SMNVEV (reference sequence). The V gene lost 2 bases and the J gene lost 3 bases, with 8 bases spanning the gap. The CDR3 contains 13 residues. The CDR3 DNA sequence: TGTGCCAGCAGTTTAACCAGAATCTACGAGCAGTACTTC. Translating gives CASSLTRIYEQYF.

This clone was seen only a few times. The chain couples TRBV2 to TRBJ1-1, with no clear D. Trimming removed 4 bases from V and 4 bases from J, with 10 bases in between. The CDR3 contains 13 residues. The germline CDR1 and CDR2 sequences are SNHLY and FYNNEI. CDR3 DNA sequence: TGTGCCAGCAGTGCGGGGAGTACCACTGAAGCTTTCTTT. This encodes CASSAGSTTEAFF.

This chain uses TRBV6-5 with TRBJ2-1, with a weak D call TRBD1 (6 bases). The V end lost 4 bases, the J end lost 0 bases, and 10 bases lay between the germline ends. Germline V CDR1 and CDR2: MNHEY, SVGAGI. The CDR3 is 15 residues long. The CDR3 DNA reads TGTGCCAGCAGTTCGCGGACAGCCTCCTACAATGAGCAGTTCTTC. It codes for CASSSRTASYNEQFF.

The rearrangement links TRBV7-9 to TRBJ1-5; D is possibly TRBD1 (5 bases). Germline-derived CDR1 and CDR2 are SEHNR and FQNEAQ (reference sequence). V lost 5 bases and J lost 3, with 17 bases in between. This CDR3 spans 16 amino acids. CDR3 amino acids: CASSHSSQGINQPQHF. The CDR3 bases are TGTGCCAGCAGCCATTCCAGCCAGGGTATCAATCAGCCCCAGCATTTT.

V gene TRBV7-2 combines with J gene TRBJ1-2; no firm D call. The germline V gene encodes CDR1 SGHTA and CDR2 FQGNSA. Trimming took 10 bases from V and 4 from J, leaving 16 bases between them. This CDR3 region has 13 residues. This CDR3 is CATEQMTRYGYTF. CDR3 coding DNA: TGTGCCACCGAACAGATGACGCGCTATGGCTACACCTTC.

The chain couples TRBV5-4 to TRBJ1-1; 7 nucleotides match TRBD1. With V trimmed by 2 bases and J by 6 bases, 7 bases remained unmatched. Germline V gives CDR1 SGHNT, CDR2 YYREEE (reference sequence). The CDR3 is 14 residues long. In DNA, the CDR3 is TGTGCCAGCAGCTTAGAATCGACAGGGTCTGAAGCTTTCTTT. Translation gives CASSLESTGSEAFF.

The CDR3 region is CASSWGQNTEAFF. As DNA, the CDR3 is TGTGCCAGCAGCTGGGGACAGAACACTGAAGCTTTCTTT. The rearrangement joins TRBV7-3 to TRBJ1-1, with D possibly TRBD1 on 6 matching bases. Trimming took off 4 bases at V and 1 base at J, with 7 bases between the two ends. Germline V gene data show CDR1 as SGHTA and CDR2 as FQGTGA. CDR3 length: 13 amino acids.

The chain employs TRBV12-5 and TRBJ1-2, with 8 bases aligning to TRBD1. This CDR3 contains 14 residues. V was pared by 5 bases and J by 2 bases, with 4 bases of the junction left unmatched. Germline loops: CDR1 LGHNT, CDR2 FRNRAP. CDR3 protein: CASGPGGVNYGYTF. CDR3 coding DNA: TGTGCTAGTGGTCCAGGGGGCGTAAACTATGGCTACACCTTC. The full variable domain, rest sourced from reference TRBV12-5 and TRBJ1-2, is DARVTQTPRHKVTEMGQEVTMRCQPILGHNTVFWYRQTMMQGLELLAYFRNRAPLDDSGMPKDRFSAEMPDATLATLKIQPSEPRDSAVYFCASGPGGVNYGYTFGSGTRLTVV.

In DNA form, the CDR3 reads TGTGCCAGCAGCTTGGACGCGAGGCCGTACTTC. Its protein product is CASSLDARPYF. The rearrangement joins TRBV5-8 to TRBJ2-7; D remains unclear. Trimming took 0 bases from V and 12 from J, leaving 10 bases between them. This CDR3 contains 11 residues. CDR1 is SGHTS, CDR2 YDEGEE, per germline.

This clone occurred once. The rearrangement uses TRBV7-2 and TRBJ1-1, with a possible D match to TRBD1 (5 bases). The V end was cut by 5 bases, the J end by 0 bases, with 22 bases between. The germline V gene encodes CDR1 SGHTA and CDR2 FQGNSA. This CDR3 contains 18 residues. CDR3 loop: CASSRSVGRGRLNTEAFF. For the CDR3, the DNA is TGTGCCAGCAGCCGCTCGGTGGGGAGGGGAAGACTGAACACTGAAGCTTTCTTT.

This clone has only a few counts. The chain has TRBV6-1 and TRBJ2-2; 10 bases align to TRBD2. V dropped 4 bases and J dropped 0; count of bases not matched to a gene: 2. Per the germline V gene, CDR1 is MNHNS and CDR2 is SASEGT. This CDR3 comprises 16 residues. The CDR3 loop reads CASSVGLAANTGELFF. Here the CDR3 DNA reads TGTGCCAGCAGTGTAGGACTAGCGGCGAACACCGGGGAGCTGTTTTTT.

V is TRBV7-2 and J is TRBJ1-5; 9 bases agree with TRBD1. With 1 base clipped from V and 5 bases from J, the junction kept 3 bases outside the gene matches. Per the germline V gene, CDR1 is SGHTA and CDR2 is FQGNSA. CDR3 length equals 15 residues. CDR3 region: CASSLGDRDDQPQHF. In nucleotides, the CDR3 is TGTGCCAGCAGCTTAGGGGACAGGGATGATCAGCCCCAGCATTTT.